This TCR beta chain was obtained from a study of T-cell memory formation after mild COVID-19. Via MiXCR, TCRdb re-called the 5' RACE reads, giving one row per CDR3 protein. The repertoire includes about 210,000 distinct CDR3 sequences, under 12% of them detected once, and 2.5% to 3.5% sits in the top ten. Source material: PBMCs or a T cell subset sorted from them (not recorded which). The TCR sequence derives from a man in his late teens or twenties who had mild COVID-19 (a few samples of this study predate the infection). Cell type and time point are not known.

The CDR3 is CATSHGGLPDTQYF. The CDR3 region has the DNA TGCGCCACCTCCCACGGGGGCCTCCCAGATACGCAGTATTTT. The chain recombines TRBV20-1 with TRBJ2-3; possibly TRBD1 or TRBD2 for D (6 bases each). Germline-derived CDR1 and CDR2 are DFQATT and SNEGSKA (reference sequence). This CDR3 spans 14 amino acids.